This TCR beta chain was obtained from a study of regulatory T cells in long-lasting Graves disease (dated by TCRdb to 2020 to 2023). With respect to the entire study: To count as having persistent Graves' disease, a patient had to have received antithyroid drug treatment for over 5 years with TSH receptor autoantibodies remaining persistently positive. Peripheral blood TCR sequencing and RNA sequencing compared persistent Graves' disease patients with newly diagnosed Graves' disease patients. The study was registered as a clinical trial and conducted in China. TCR sequencing covered 13 persistent and 20 or so newly diagnosed Graves' disease patients, some 35 samples in total. Antithyroid drugs had been taken for 8.5 to 11 years on average by persistent Graves' disease patients in the clinical cohort.

This sample's time point label indicates: persistent/refractory GD, antithyroid drugs over 5 years with positive TRAb. RNA was extracted from PBMCs in TRIzol for both TCR sequencing and RNA sequencing. Graves' disease was diagnosed according to American Thyroid Association guidelines. Recruitment of patients was carried out at an endocrinology department in Xi'an, China. Each patient gave about 9.1 milliliters of peripheral blood, collected in an EDTA anticoagulant tube. Ficoll Paque Plus density gradient separation was used to isolate PBMCs, and no additional T cell sorting was done. An Agilent 2100 Bioanalyzer and agarose gel were used to check RNA quality, while a NanoDrop 2000 measured RNA concentration. General conclusions and limits of the study: Persistent Graves' disease patients showed lower TCR Shannon entropy and fewer highly expanded clones than newly diagnosed patients, suggesting clonal expansion. The authors acknowledged the small sample size as a limitation that may reduce accuracy. The study examined only peripheral blood because the primary lesion, thyroid tissue, could not be accessed. Persistent disease showed preferential use of TRBV28, TRBJ1-2 and TRBJ2-5, whereas newly diagnosed disease favored TRBV20-1 and TRBJ2-1. Patients with persistent disease shared more public clonotypes (around 2,700) than newly diagnosed patients did (more than 900). Only the TCR beta chain was sequenced and analyzed.

V lost 6 bases and J lost 1 base; the stretch between them is 10 bases long. Per the germline V gene, SQVTM is the CDR1 and ANQGSEA is the CDR2. The CDR3 runs 13 residues from the cysteine to the phenylalanine. The DNA shown is the 39-base CDR3, in frame from base 1. Of note for this clonotype: Its antigen is not yet known. Per-base qualities were not stored, and no clone one base away is much larger.

The library was built by means of multiplex PCR. The sample was run on an Illumina HiSeq 4000. CDR3 regions were amplified by Arm-PCR with iRepertoire HTBI primers to construct TCR beta libraries. Gel purification was performed on PCR products prior to sequencing. In the paper's pipeline: Gene usage analysis of CDR3 amino acid clonotypes used the 55 to 65 TRBV and 14 TRBJ segments found across samples. COPE and FqMerger were used to merge the filtered high-quality paired reads into contigs. BLAST was used to align contigs to IMGT TRBV, TRBD and TRBJ reference genes, with CDR3 defined following IMGT. Clonotypes above 0.1% frequency were classified as highly expanded clones. Shannon entropy was used to measure repertoire diversity, and the Gini coefficient was used to measure V-J evenness. A clonotype found in more than one individual was treated as public. TCRdb applied fastp at Q25 and MiXCR to the public reads, then kept only in-frame beta chains. Entries are consolidated by CDR3 protein sequence, retaining the most common genes and DNA. The V and J calls were not made by the authors but by TCRdb's processing. Present in this sample are approximately 690,000 distinct CDR3 sequences, 25% to 35% of which were seen just once. Of the sample, about two fifths falls within the top ten clones.

The sequence was obtained from a female donor with Graves disease. The sequence joins TRBV29-1 to TRBJ1-5; D gene: possibly TRBD1, on 5 matching bases. Material: peripheral blood mononuclear cells (PBMCs), obtained when the disease was refractory, from a patient treated with antithyroid drugs. The base sequence is TGCAGCGTACTAGACAGCAGCAATCAGCCCCAGCATTTT. Translated, this is CSVLDSSNQPQHF.